The 20 T cell receptor beta chains below come from one sample, sequenced in a study of T cells in Graves' hyperthyroidism and ophthalmopathy. RNA transcripts were the template for amplifying TCR beta CDR3 regions. HTBI primers were employed in a first-round RT-PCR of the TCR CDR3. TCRdb re-called the multiplex PCR reads through MiXCR, storing one row per CDR3 protein. Of roughly 170,000 distinct CDR3 sequences in the sample, over 8% were seen once. The material sequenced was blood. The receptor source for this set is a woman under 30 with Graves' hyperthyroidism that later progressed to Graves' ophthalmopathy.

On this clonotype itself: A much larger clone is a single base away; this may be a read error. The CDR3, as DNA: TGTGCCAACAGCTTAAGTTTAGCGGGGGGGCGGACGGATACGCAGTATTTT. The encoded protein is CANSLSLAGGRTDTQYF. The rearrangement links TRBV7-2 to TRBJ2-3; 11 bases align to TRBD2. The CDR3 is 17 amino acids. Germline CDR1 and CDR2: SGHTA and FQGNSA.

The chain employs TRBV6-1 and TRBJ1-2; perhaps TRBD1 as D (5 bases). The CDR3 is 15 residues long. Germline assignment: CDR1 MNHNS and CDR2 SASEGT. V lost 6 bases and J 6 bases, leaving 20 bases between the germline ends. The CDR3 sequence: CASSDGGEGENGYTF. CDR3 nucleotides: TGTGCCAGCAGCGATGGAGGAGAAGGGGAAAATGGCTACACCTTC.

Ten or more counts support this clonotype. V usage is TRBV6-1 and J usage is TRBJ2-1; perhaps D is TRBD1 or TRBD2 (6 bases each). The CDR3 consists of 15 residues. With 6 bases removed from V and 4 bases from J, the gap between germline ends came to 16 bases. Germline V gene data show CDR1 as MNHNS and CDR2 as SASEGT. This chain's CDR3 is CASRKGGPNYNEQFF. CDR3 DNA: TGTGCCAGCAGAAAGGGGGGACCGAATTACAATGAGCAGTTCTTC.

The chain recombines TRBV11-3 with TRBJ2-2; D ambiguous. CDR3 length: 11 residues. Per germline, CDR1 SGHNT and CDR2 YENEEA. The V end was cut by 8 bases, the J end by 6 bases, with 7 bases between. CDR3 sequence (DNA): TGTGCCAGCTCGGTGGCCGGGGAGCTGTTTTTT. Encoded protein: CASSVAGELFF.

The sample holds many counts of this clonotype. The gene calls are TRBV2 and TRBJ2-3; 9 bases are shared with TRBD1. V shed 3 bases and J 1 base; nucleotides not matched to a gene: 2. The CDR3 consists of 15 residues. From germline, CDR1 is SNHLY and CDR2 FYNNEI. The CDR3 sequence: CASSDRTGGTDTQYF. The CDR3 DNA follows: TGTGCCAGCAGTGACCGGACAGGGGGCACAGATACGCAGTATTTT. Using reference TRBV2 and TRBJ2-3 for the parts outside the CDR3, the full variable domain is EPEVTQTPSHQVTQMGQEVILRCVPISNHLYFYWYRQILGQKVEFLVSFYNNEISEKSEIFDDQFSVERPDGSNFTLKIRSTKLEDSAMYFCASSDRTGGTDTQYFGPGTRLTVL.

This clonotype was seen repeatedly, ten times or more. The chain combines TRBV27 with TRBJ2-1; 7 nucleotides align to TRBD2. The CDR3 is made up of 13 amino acids. With V trimmed by 3 bases and J by 10 bases, 6 bases remained unmatched. Germline CDR1 is MNHEY and CDR2 is SMNVEV (reference sequence). The CDR3 is CASSFGGVGEQFF. Written as DNA, the CDR3 is TGTGCCAGCAGTTTTGGGGGGGTTGGGGAGCAGTTCTTC.

This clonotype was found many times. V and J are TRBV20-1 and TRBJ1-4; unclear D gene. Between the trimmed V and J ends, which lost 2 bases and 5 bases, there was a span of 15 bases. CDR1 is DFQATT and CDR2 is SNEGSKA in the germline V gene (reference sequence). This CDR3 contains 15 residues. CDR3: CSARPREGRNEKLFF. In DNA form, the CDR3 reads TGCAGTGCTAGACCCCGGGAGGGCCGCAATGAAAAACTGTTTTTT.

This clonotype has a count of ten or more. This chain links TRBV20-1 with TRBJ2-1; no clear D gene. The CDR3 extends over 11 amino acids. V shed 1 base and J shed 7 bases, with 5 bases lying between them. Germline V gives CDR1 DFQATT, CDR2 SNEGSKA (reference sequence). The CDR3 DNA is TGCAGTGCTAGAGGGGGTAATGAGCAGTTCTTC. This translates into CSARGGNEQFF.

This clonotype was seen many times. The chain's CDR3 is CAWSPLDRGGNEQFF. CDR3 nucleotides: TGTGCCTGGAGCCCCCTGGACAGGGGAGGCAATGAGCAGTTCTTC. The chain links TRBV30 to TRBJ2-1, with 9 bases matching TRBD1. The CDR3 has 15 amino acids. Germline CDR1 is GTSNPN and CDR2 is SVGIG (reference sequence). The V gene end was trimmed by 3 bases and the J gene end by 6 bases; junction bases not matched to a gene: 9.

In this sample, this clonotype turned up many times. The chain couples TRBV7-9 to TRBJ1-1; 7 bases fit TRBD1. V gave up 1 base and J gave up 0 bases; unmatched junction bases: 11. The CDR3 length is 18 residues. Germline V gene sequence: CDR1 SEHNR, CDR2 FQNEAQ (reference sequence). The CDR3 loop is CASSLGGGVTGVNTEAFF. CDR3 nucleotide sequence: TGTGCCAGCAGCTTAGGAGGAGGGGTAACAGGGGTGAACACTGAAGCTTTCTTT.

The V and J genes are TRBV19 and TRBJ2-5, with D hard to call. The CDR3 extends over 15 amino acids. Germline-derived CDR1 and CDR2 are LNHDA and SQIVND (reference sequence). Trimming stripped 5 bases from V and 1 base from J, with 14 bases between. CDR3 in amino acids: CASSPERTFQETQYF. Written as DNA, the CDR3 is TGTGCCAGTAGTCCCGAGAGGACGTTCCAAGAGACCCAGTACTTC.

This clonotype has ten or more counts. V and J are TRBV28 and TRBJ1-1, with D maybe TRBD1 (5 bases). CDR3 length: 11 residues. The ends were cut back, 10 bases at V and 5 bases at J, with 11 bases in the middle. CDR1 is MDHEN, CDR2 SYDVKM, per germline. The CDR3 is CAISGGTEAFF. The CDR3, as DNA: TGTGCCATCTCCGGGGGTACTGAAGCTTTCTTT. The full variable domain, completed using reference TRBV28 and TRBJ1-1, is DVKVTQSSRYLVKRTGEKVFLECVQDMDHENMFWYRQDPGLGLRLIYFSYDVKMKEKGDIPEGYSVSREKKERFSLILESASTNQTSMYLCAISGGTEAFFGQGTRLTVV.

This clonotype showed up many times. The rearrangement joins TRBV27 to TRBJ1-5, with D possibly TRBD1 on 6 matching bases. Trimming removed 5 bases at V and 1 base at J, with 12 bases between. Germline CDR1 is MNHEY and CDR2 is SMNVEV (reference sequence). The CDR3 is 15 residues long. The CDR3: CASSLQGLSNQPQHF. CDR3 DNA sequence: TGTGCCAGCAGTCTCCAGGGGCTGAGCAATCAGCCCCAGCATTTT.

The sample holds a few counts of this clonotype. V usage is TRBV9 and J usage is TRBJ2-3; D tentatively reads TRBD1 or TRBD2 (5 bases each). The germline V gene has CDR1 SGDLS and CDR2 YYNGEE. Trimming took off 5 bases at V and 4 bases at J, with 14 bases between the two ends. This CDR3 comprises 14 residues. The CDR3 DNA reads TGTGCCAGCAGTCCGGGACCGTTACCAGATACGCAGTATTTT. Its protein product is CASSPGPLPDTQYF.

The sample holds a few counts of this clonotype. This chain uses TRBV5-6 with TRBJ2-1; 15 nucleotides line up with TRBD2. J was trimmed by 9 bases and V by 2 bases; bases with no gene match: 6. CDR1 and CDR2 (germline): SGHDT, YYEEEE. This CDR3 region has 16 residues. CDR3 region: CASSLGRTSGRAEQFF. CDR3 nucleotide sequence: TGTGCCAGCAGCTTAGGGAGGACTAGCGGGAGGGCTGAGCAGTTCTTC.

This clonotype was seen at least ten times. This chain joins TRBV19 and TRBJ2-7; no clear D. Germline loops: CDR1 LNHDA, CDR2 SQIVND (reference sequence). With 3 bases removed from V and 2 bases from J, the gap between germline ends came to 17 bases. The CDR3 is made up of 16 amino acids. The CDR3 DNA is TGTGCCAGTAGTATGGGTGTCGCCTACCCAACCTACGAGCAGTACTTC. Its protein product is CASSMGVAYPTYEQYF.

This clonotype was counted only a few times. The rearrangement joins TRBV5-1 to TRBJ1-2; D may be TRBD1 (6 bases). The ends were cut back, 4 bases at V and 3 bases at J, with 13 bases in the middle. Germline V lookup: CDR1 SGHRS, CDR2 YFSETQ. This CDR3 has 14 amino acids. The CDR3 loop reads CASSPLQGYYGYTF. The CDR3 nucleotides are TGCGCCAGCAGCCCACTGCAGGGGTACTATGGCTACACCTTC.

This clonotype was detected many times. This chain connects TRBV27 to TRBJ1-1; maybe TRBD1 (5 bases). This CDR3 spans 11 amino acids. The germline V gene has CDR1 MNHEY and CDR2 SMNVEV (reference sequence). V lost 8 bases, J lost 5 bases, and 9 bases lay in between. CDR3 bases: TGTGCCAGCCCCAGGGTAACTGAAGCTTTCTTT. It specifies CASPRVTEAFF.

This clonotype was detected many times. The rearrangement joins TRBV28 to TRBJ1-5; 7 bases are a match to TRBD1. The CDR3 covers 17 residues. V shed 2 bases and J 0 bases; nucleotides not matched to a gene: 7. Germline loops: CDR1 MDHEN, CDR2 SYDVKM. The CDR3 sequence: CASSLRDRKYSNQPQHF. The CDR3 nucleotides read TGTGCCAGCAGTTTACGGGACAGAAAATATAGCAATCAGCCCCAGCATTTT.

This clonotype was detected ten times or more. J is TRBJ2-1 and V is TRBV11-3; the D is unclear. The CDR3 consists of 13 residues. Looked up from germline, CDR1 is SGHNT and CDR2 is YENEEA. V dropped 3 bases and J dropped 5 bases, with 8 bases sitting between them. This CDR3 reads CASSFLGNNEQFF. The CDR3 DNA reads TGTGCCAGCAGCTTCCTTGGAAACAATGAGCAGTTCTTC.